These 11 T cell receptor beta chains were all obtained from the same sample, sequenced in a study of early T cells in non-severe SARS-CoV-2 infection. TCRdb analysed the 5' RACE reads with MiXCR anew, one entry per CDR3 protein. The profile shows roughly 57,000 distinct CDR3 sequences, around 13% of them singletons. Specimen: whole blood. Every receptor here comes from an adult who was a healthcare worker with PCR-confirmed SARS-CoV-2 infection or an uninfected control (not recorded which).

This clonotype has at least ten counts. The chain employs TRBV3-1 and TRBJ2-1; no definite D call. Germline-derived CDR1 and CDR2 are LGHDT and YNNKEL (reference sequence). CDR3 length: 13 amino acids. Deletions cut 1 base from V and 5 bases from J, with 6 bases between. The CDR3 here is CASSQVLNNEQFF. CDR3 nucleotide sequence: TGTGCCAGCAGCCAAGTACTGAACAATGAGCAGTTCTTC.

This clonotype was seen at least ten times. The V gene is TRBV5-1, the J gene TRBJ2-2, with 8 positions matching TRBD2. The CDR3 is made up of 17 amino acids. V lost 4 bases to trimming and J lost 6 bases; unmatched junction nucleotides: 14. Germline loops: CDR1 SGHRS, CDR2 YFSETQ. For the CDR3, the DNA is TGCGCCAGCAGCCGGGAGGGCCGGCAATCCTTGGCCGGGGAGCTGTTTTTT. It codes for CASSREGRQSLAGELFF.

The rearrangement joins TRBV10-3 to TRBJ1-2; D is possibly TRBD1 (6 bases). The CDR3 covers 14 residues. V was clipped by 0 bases and J by 4 bases, with 9 bases between them. Germline assignment: CDR1 ENHRY and CDR2 SYGVKD. CDR3 sequence reads: CAISESTTGYGYTF. DNA of the CDR3: TGTGCCATCAGTGAGTCTACGACAGGCTATGGCTACACCTTC.

The rearrangement uses TRBV7-2 and TRBJ2-1; possibly TRBD1 or TRBD2 for D (5 bases each). V shed 0 bases and J shed 4 bases, with 10 bases lying between them. Per germline, CDR1 SGHTA and CDR2 FQGNSA. The CDR3 is made up of 15 amino acids. CDR3 sequence reads: CASSLAFGAYNEQFF. The CDR3 nucleotides read TGTGCCAGCAGCTTAGCCTTCGGGGCATACAATGAGCAGTTCTTC.

The chain joins TRBV5-4 to TRBJ2-5, with a tentative D call TRBD2 (7 bases). The CDR3 runs to 15 residues. V was trimmed by 3 bases and J by 4 bases, leaving 16 bases between them. Looked up from germline, CDR1 is SGHNT and CDR2 is YYREEE (reference sequence). Here the CDR3 DNA reads TGTGCCAGCAGCTGGGGGGGGTCCAGGGGAGAGACCCAGTACTTC. It yields the protein CASSWGGSRGETQYF.

This clonotype has only a few counts. The chain uses TRBV29-1 and TRBJ1-1; D gene uncertain. Germline V gene data show CDR1 as SQVTM and CDR2 as ANQGSEA. The CDR3 runs 11 residues. Trimming removed 4 bases from V and 5 bases from J, with 8 bases in between. CDR3 amino acids: CSVGLGTEAFF. DNA of the CDR3: TGCAGCGTTGGGTTAGGGACTGAAGCTTTCTTT.

The table lists this clonotype with a few counts. V is TRBV12-3 or TRBV12-4 and J is TRBJ2-5, with D perhaps being TRBD1 or TRBD2 (5 bases each). Trimming removed 2 bases at V and 2 bases at J, with 15 bases between. The length of the CDR3 is 16 residues. The CDR3 sequence: CASSLTKGWGQETQYF. CDR3 in DNA: TGTGCCAGCAGTTTAACGAAGGGGTGGGGGCAAGAGACCCAGTACTTC.

This clonotype was recorded many times. The CDR3 reads CASSLVRVDTLDTQYF. Here the CDR3 DNA reads TGCGCCAGCAGCTTGGTCAGGGTAGATACCCTAGATACGCAGTATTTT. V and J are TRBV5-1 and TRBJ2-3; maybe TRBD1 (5 bases). This CDR3 is built from 16 residues. Per germline, CDR1 SGHRS and CDR2 YFSETQ. V lost 0 bases, J lost 5 bases, and 16 bases lay in between.

The rearrangement uses TRBV5-4 and TRBJ2-1; 7 bases are shared with TRBD1. Germline values: CDR1 SGHNT, CDR2 YYREEE (reference sequence). The CDR3 has 16 amino acids. The ends lost 4 bases at V and 7 bases at J; junction bases unmatched: 14. The CDR3: CASSKHPGTEGNEQFF. The CDR3, as DNA: TGTGCCAGCAGCAAACATCCCGGGACAGAGGGTAATGAGCAGTTCTTC.

This clonotype was detected only once. The chain carries TRBV6-2 or TRBV6-3 and TRBJ1-5, with 8 bases that match TRBD1. Germline V CDR1 and CDR2: MNHEY, SVGEGT. This CDR3 contains 15 residues. Trimming at V came to 7 bases and at J to 6 bases, leaving 11 bases not matched to a gene. The CDR3 region has the DNA TGTGCCAGCAACCCATCCAGGGGGCGCGGTCAGCCCCAGCATTTT. It yields the protein CASNPSRGRGQPQHF.

The chain links TRBV5-1 to TRBJ2-7, with D hard to call. Deletions cut 0 bases from V and 0 bases from J, with 10 bases between. Germline V lookup: CDR1 SGHRS, CDR2 YFSETQ. This CDR3 is built from 15 residues. Here the CDR3 reads CASSLGRVTSYEQYF. The CDR3 region has the DNA TGCGCCAGCAGCTTGGGACGGGTTACCTCCTACGAGCAGTACTTC.